This paragraph covers one TCR beta chain sequence. No cognate antigen has been identified for it. Per-base qualities were not stored, and no clone one base away is much larger. Libraries were made using PCR. Sequencer: Illumina HiSeq 2500. Molecular barcoding was employed in the preparation of TCR libraries, with unique molecular identifiers being used to normalize TCRbeta repertoire quantification. TCRdb trimmed public reads at Q25 via fastp, called clones via MiXCR and kept in-frame beta chains. Identical CDR3 protein sequences are pooled into one entry, listed with their most common genes and DNA. The sample has approximately 83,000 distinct CDR3 sequences on record, 10% to 15% of them singletons. Clones ranked in the top ten supply approximately 15% of the sample. This sample is drawn from a study of T-cell reconstitution after alpha-beta-depleted transplantation in children (TCRdb year 2016). In terms of the full investigation: The study quantitatively tracked T-cell immune reconstitution after TCRalphabeta/CD19-depleted allogeneic hematopoietic cell transplantation in children using TCR repertoire profiling.

From the cysteine through the phenylalanine, the CDR3 covers 14 amino acids. Only the CDR3 DNA stays, 42 bases, in frame from base 1. V and J lose 0 bases and 0 bases, and a span of 7 bases separates them. From a lookup of the germline V gene (reference sequence), CDR1 and CDR2 are SGHNT and YYREEE. This clonotype originated in a human donor who donated a stem cell graft to a child with inherited bone marrow failure. Here the sequenced sample was PBMCs from the stem cell graft donor, taken from the stem cell graft. The chain is made from TRBV5-4 and TRBJ2-7, with an unclear D gene assignment. The DNA is TGTGCCAGCAGCTTGGGGGCCACCTCCTACGAGCAGTACTTC. Protein translation: CASSLGATSYEQYF. The CDR3, completed at both ends by the reference TRBV5-4 and TRBJ2-7 genes, gives the full variable domain ETGVTQSPTHLIKTRGQQVTLRCSSQSGHNTVSWYQQALGQGPQFIFQYYREEENGRGNFPPRFSGLQFPNYSSELNVNALELDDSALYLCASSLGATSYEQYFGPGTRLTVT.